The 14 T cell receptor beta chains given below trace back to one sample, sequenced in a study of cytomegalovirus exposure and HLA in healthy donors. PCR amplification relied on 60 Vbeta primers (plus 13 Jbeta primers). Measured with immunoSEQ multiplex PCR; TCRdb has only the in-frame clones, and not every one. The sample lists 120,000 or so clones; around 75% were seen once. The sequencing input was PBMCs. These receptors were collected from a woman between 50 and 59 years old in good health and CMV-seropositive.

This clone appeared a single time. The rearrangement uses TRBV19 and TRBJ2-5, with 8 bases aligning to TRBD1. The DNA end is more similar to TRBJ2-7, so the J call may be wrong. The CDR3 has 15 residues. Germline assignment: CDR1 LNHDA and CDR2 SQIVND (reference sequence). The CDR3 here is CASSIVGQATYEQYF. The DNA of the CDR3 is TGTGCCAGTAGTATAGTGGGACAGGCCACCTACGAGCAGTACTTC.

This chain joins TRBV30 and TRBJ2-7, with 9 positions matching TRBD2. The ends lost 2 bases at V and 4 bases at J; junction bases unmatched: 15. The CDR3 loop spans 17 amino acids. Germline CDR1 and CDR2: GTSNPN and SVGIG (reference sequence). The CDR3 DNA sequence: TGTGCCTGGAGTCTGTGGGGGGGGCTAGCGGGAACTTACGAGCAGTACTTC. Protein product: CAWSLWGGLAGTYEQYF.

The CDR3 bases are TGTGCGACTAACAGGGGCACAGATACGCAGTATTTT. Translation: CATNRGTDTQYF. The chain carries TRBV6-6 and TRBJ2-3; tentatively, D is TRBD1 (6 bases). The CDR3 length is 12 residues. Germline V gives CDR1 MNHNY, CDR2 SVGAGI (reference sequence).

The chain is built from TRBV29-1 and TRBJ2-5; 10 nucleotides agree with TRBD2. With the DNA end fitting TRBJ2-7 better, the J assignment may be wrong. Germline V lookup: CDR1 SQVTM, CDR2 ANQGSEA. This CDR3 contains 13 residues. The CDR3 region is CSVSSGSIYEQYF. The CDR3 nucleotides read TGCAGCGTTTCTAGCGGGAGTATATACGAGCAGTACTTC.

This clone has a handful of counts. The V and J genes are TRBV9 and TRBJ2-6; 9 bases fit TRBD1. The CDR3 consists of 19 residues. The J segment lost 2 bases and the V segment lost 0 bases, leaving 9 bases of the junction unmatched. The germline V gene has CDR1 SGDLS and CDR2 YYNGEE. The CDR3 spells CASSVGQGGLYPGANVLTF. The CDR3 bases are TGTGCCAGCAGCGTAGGACAGGGGGGCTTATATCCTGGGGCCAACGTCCTGACTTTC.

V is TRBV7-2 and J is TRBJ2-5; 9 positions match TRBD2. CDR1 is SGHTA, CDR2 FQGNSA, per germline. The CDR3 sequence is 16 residues long. V shed 0 bases and J 2 bases; nucleotides not matched to a gene: 4. The CDR3 spells CASSLALLAGQETQYF. CDR3 nucleotide sequence: TGTGCCAGCAGCTTAGCGCTGCTAGCGGGGCAAGAGACCCAGTACTTC. Full variable domain (rest looked up from reference TRBV7-2 and TRBJ2-5): GAGVSQSPSNKVTEKGKDVELRCDPISGHTALYWYRQSLGQGLEFLIYFQGNSAPDKSGLPSDRFSAERTGGSVSTLTIQRTQQEDSAVYLCASSLALLAGQETQYFGPGTRLLVL.

This clone occurred once. The chain uses TRBV11-3 and TRBJ2-1, with D possibly TRBD1 on 7 matching bases. Germline V gene lookup returns CDR1 SGHNT and CDR2 YENEEA. Trimming pared 0 bases from V and 10 bases from J, leaving 16 bases between. This CDR3 has 15 residues. The CDR3 sequence: CASSLDGRDSLEQFF. DNA of the CDR3: TGTGCCAGCAGCTTAGATGGGCGGGACAGCCTGGAGCAGTTCTTC. Filled out from reference TRBV11-3 and TRBJ2-1, the complete variable domain reads EAGVVQSPRYKIIEKKQPVAFWCNPISGHNTLYWYLQNLGQGPELLIRYENEEAVDDSQLPKDRFSAERLKGVDSTLKIQPAELGDSAVYLCASSLDGRDSLEQFFGPGTRLTVL.

The chain has TRBV18 and TRBJ2-2, with D unresolved. This CDR3 has 13 amino acids. Germline V lookup: CDR1 KGHSH, CDR2 LQKENI. The V and J ends lost 3 bases and 6 bases respectively, with 8 bases between them. The CDR3 loop reads CASSPLRSGELFF. The CDR3 coding sequence is TGTGCCAGCTCACCGTTGAGGTCCGGGGAGCTGTTTTTT.

This clone occurred a few times. The chain uses TRBV2 and TRBJ1-1; no clear D gene. CDR1 SNHLY and CDR2 FYNNEI come from the germline V gene. The CDR3 is made up of 12 amino acids. Trimming cost V 5 bases and J 7 bases, with 11 bases left between them. The CDR3 DNA follows: TGTGCCAGCAGTCTTAACGGGGTTGAAGCTTTCTTT. As protein: CASSLNGVEAFF.

The rearrangement joins TRBV18 to TRBJ1-3; unclear D gene. Between the trimmed V and J ends, which lost 2 bases and 0 bases, there was a span of 11 bases. Per the germline V gene, CDR1 is KGHSH and CDR2 is LQKENI. CDR3 length equals 16 residues. The CDR3 sequence: CASSPTVSSSGNTIYF. Written as DNA, the CDR3 is TGTGCCAGCTCACCAACCGTTAGTAGCTCTGGAAACACCATATATTTT.

This clone was seen a few times. Germline and junction disagree at one end, which may indicate a read error. The sample holds other DNA sequences that translate to the same CDR3. The genes are TRBV4-1 and TRBJ1-2; 8 bases agree with TRBD1. Germline values: CDR1 MGHRA, CDR2 YSYEKL. The CDR3 is 14 residues long. Here the CDR3 reads CASSRPTGDYGYTF. Written as DNA, the CDR3 is TGTGCCAGCAGCCGGCCGACAGGGGACTATGGCTACACCTTC.

Only a few counts were recorded for this clone. The chain recombines TRBV5-1 with TRBJ1-4; D is unclear. The CDR3 totals 15 residues. Trimming stripped 4 bases from V and 7 bases from J, with 17 bases between. CDR1 SGHRS and CDR2 YFSETQ come from the germline V gene. The CDR3 sequence is CASSRVGSAGEKLFF. The CDR3, as DNA: TGCGCCAGCAGCAGGGTGGGGTCCGCGGGTGAAAAACTGTTTTTT.

The genes are TRBV30 and TRBJ2-6; 10 nucleotides match TRBD2. Per the germline V gene, CDR1 is GTSNPN and CDR2 is SVGIG (reference sequence). This CDR3 contains 13 residues. The CDR3, as DNA: TGTTCCAGCGGGAGGGCTGGGGCCAACGTCCTGACTTTC. It encodes CSSGRAGANVLTF.

The genes are TRBV18 and TRBJ2-7, with 8 bases identical to TRBD1. This CDR3 has 14 residues. Looked up from germline, CDR1 is KGHSH and CDR2 is LQKENI. With V trimmed by 3 bases and J by 3 bases, 4 bases remained unmatched. This CDR3 is CASSPDRAVYEQYF. CDR3 bases: TGTGCCAGCTCACCGGACAGGGCAGTCTACGAGCAGTACTTC.